This TCR beta chain originates from a study of Tregs in tolerant kidney transplant recipients. Study-wide points: Expanding Tregs on activated donor B cells appeared to best identify donor-specific TCRbeta clones. Findings come from small patient numbers and require larger validation. Tolerant patients' donor-specific Tregs expanded beyond overall Tregs, suggesting antigen-driven growth.

Concerning this clone itself: Its antigen remains unidentified. The read stops 3 residues short of the end of the CDR3; the missing end is completed from the germline J gene.

TCRdb's table, derived via immunoSEQ multiplex PCR, lists solely in-frame clones and lacks some. The table gives roughly 5,300 clones; the top ten clones make up more than 6.5% of it. Mixed chimerism was transient after nonmyeloablative marrow transplants from related graft donors. Thawed PBMCs were FACS-sorted into unstimulated CD4+CD25+CD127- regulatory T cells, CD4+CD25- non-regulatory cells, CD4 and CD8 cells. The CDR3 totals 12 residues. Germline V gives CDR1 GTSNPN, CDR2 SVGIG (reference sequence). Trimming removed 4 bases from V and 4 bases from J, with 9 bases in between. Sequencing used CD4+ T cells from blood (PBMCs), obtained roughly 14 months after the transplant. The clonotype comes from a human patient who received a combined kidney and bone marrow transplant. Part of the T cell pool may stem from the graft donor. The chain uses TRBV30 and TRBJ2-3; perhaps TRBD2 as D (7 bases). Incomplete CDR3 DNA: TGTGCCTGGAAGGGGGGGGCAGATACG. This encodes CAWKGGADT. The CDR3 reads in full as CAWKGGADTQYF. The variable domain in full, completed from reference TRBV30 and TRBJ2-3, reads SQTIHQWPATLVQPVGSPLSLECTVEGTSNPNLYWYRQAAGRGLQLLFYSVGIGQISSEVPQNLSASRPQDRQFILSSKKLLLSDSGFYLCAWKGGADTQYFGPGTRLTVL.